Below are 14 T cell receptor beta chains sequenced from a single sample in a study of beta chain features in type 1 diabetes. Reverse transcription of all isolated RNA meant that expressed TCRB transcripts were sequenced. Sequencing used immunoSEQ multiplex PCR; TCRdb keeps in-frame clones, though not all of them. The sample lists 350,000 to 450,000 clones; about 15% were seen once. The sequenced material came from naive CD4+ T cells from blood. Every receptor here comes from a man younger than 45 in good health.

DNA of the CDR3: TGTGCCAGCAGCGTCTTACAGGGGGGGCAAGGTACGCAGTATTTT. Its protein is CASSVLQGGQGTQYF. The V gene is TRBV11-2, the J gene TRBJ2-3, with TRBD1 as a possible D gene (8 bases). CDR1 is SGHAT, CDR2 FQNNGV, per germline. Trimming shortened V by 5 bases and J by 8 bases, and 20 bases separated the two germline ends. The length of the CDR3 is 15 residues.

The rearrangement links TRBV29-1 to TRBJ2-1; perhaps TRBD2 as D (5 bases). Per germline, CDR1 SQVTM and CDR2 ANQGSEA. This CDR3 is 14 amino acids long. The germline V and J ends were trimmed by 4 bases and 3 bases, with 13 bases remaining between them. The CDR3 spells CSVGTWELYNEQFF. CDR3 coding DNA: TGCAGCGTTGGGACGTGGGAGCTCTACAATGAGCAGTTCTTC.

The V gene is TRBV4-3, the J gene TRBJ1-4; D may be TRBD1 (6 bases). CDR3 length: 14 amino acids. The V gene lost 0 bases and the J gene lost 7 bases, with 9 bases spanning the gap. The germline gives CDR1 LGHNA, CDR2 YSLEER. The CDR3 sequence: CASSQEGAGEKLFF. CDR3 nucleotide sequence: TGCGCCAGCAGCCAAGAGGGGGCAGGTGAAAAACTGTTTTTT.

As for this clone: The same CDR3 also results from other DNA sequences found in this sample. V usage is TRBV7-2 and J usage is TRBJ1-1; tentatively, D is TRBD1 (5 bases). The ends were cut back, 5 bases at V and 0 bases at J, with 7 bases in the middle. CDR3 length: 13 residues. Germline-derived CDR1 and CDR2 are SGHTA and FQGNSA. The CDR3 here is CASSPGLNTEAFF. The CDR3 DNA follows: TGTGCCAGCAGCCCGGGACTGAACACTGAAGCTTTCTTT.

Only a few counts were recorded for this clone. V gene TRBV7-9 combines with J gene TRBJ2-1, with a weak D call TRBD1 (6 bases). This CDR3 is built from 17 residues. Between the trimmed V and J ends, which lost 7 bases and 4 bases, there was a span of 23 bases. Germline V gives CDR1 SEHNR, CDR2 FQNEAQ (reference sequence). The CDR3 DNA reads TGTGCCAGCAAGGACGTACAGGGCGCCCCCGTTTACAATGAGCAGTTCTTC. It specifies CASKDVQGAPVYNEQFF.

This clone was observed a few times. The V call is TRBV7-2, the J call TRBJ2-5; 9 positions agree with TRBD1. This CDR3 is built from 14 residues. Germline V gene sequence: CDR1 SGHTA, CDR2 FQGNSA. Losses at the gene ends were 6 bases for V and 2 bases for J; bases not matched to a gene: 4. CDR3 protein: CASRQTGGQETQYF. CDR3 bases: TGTGCCAGCAGACAGACAGGGGGACAAGAGACCCAGTACTTC.

The V call is TRBV5-1, the J call TRBJ2-1; D ambiguous. Germline CDR1 SGHRS, CDR2 YFSETQ. There are 11 residues in the CDR3. V lost 6 bases and J lost 5, with 6 bases in between. The CDR3 DNA reads as TGCGCCAGCACCGGTGACAATGAGCAGTTCTTC. It translates to CASTGDNEQFF. The entire variable domain, with the rest obtained from reference TRBV5-1 and TRBJ2-1, is as follows: KAGVTQTPRYLIKTRGQQVTLSCSPISGHRSVSWYQQTPGQGLQFLFEYFSETQRNKGNFPGRFSGRQFSNSRSEMNVSTLELGDSALYLCASTGDNEQFFGPGTRLTVL.

This chain uses TRBV4-1 with TRBJ2-5; 7 nucleotides agree with TRBD1. The length of the CDR3 is 15 residues. Losses at the gene ends were 6 bases for V and 2 bases for J; bases not matched to a gene: 9. Germline CDR1 is MGHRA and CDR2 is YSYEKL. CDR3 bases: TGCGCCAGCAGTCCCGCCGGACAGGCTCAAGAGACCCAGTACTTC. Translating gives CASSPAGQAQETQYF.

The chain has TRBV7-6 and TRBJ1-1; the D is unclear. CDR1 and CDR2 (germline): SGHVS, FNYEAQ. The CDR3 covers 13 residues. Trimming left V 0 bases short and J 3 bases short, with 5 bases between. The CDR3 DNA reads TGTGCCAGCAGCTTAGCGGGATACACTGAAGCTTTCTTT. Amino acids: CASSLAGYTEAFF.

V and J are TRBV7-2 and TRBJ2-3; 7 bases line up with TRBD2. Unmatched junction bases numbered 11, after V lost 1 base and J lost 10 bases. Germline V gene lookup returns CDR1 SGHTA and CDR2 FQGNSA. This CDR3 contains 15 residues. CDR3 nucleotides: TGTGCCAGCAGCTTAGTAATGATGCGGGAGACTGCGCAGTATTTT. It translates to CASSLVMMRETAQYF.

There are a few counts of this clone. The chain links TRBV7-2 to TRBJ2-1; TRBD2 aligns across 11 bases. This CDR3 region has 17 residues. V lost 5 bases, J lost 5 bases, and 11 bases stayed unmatched. The germline V gene has CDR1 SGHTA and CDR2 FQGNSA. In nucleotides, the CDR3 is TGTGCCAGCAGCCCGGAGCTAGCGGGAGGTAACCACAATGAGCAGTTCTTC. It encodes CASSPELAGGNHNEQFF.

In the case of this clone: Other DNA sequences in this specimen translate into the identical CDR3. V is TRBV7-2 and J is TRBJ2-5; 16 nucleotides align to TRBD2. V trimming: 3 bases; J trimming: 5 bases; junction bases outside the gene matches: 3. From germline, CDR1 is SGHTA and CDR2 FQGNSA. This CDR3 has 16 amino acids. The DNA of the CDR3 is TGTGCCAGCAGCTTGGGACTAGCGGGAGGGCAGGAGACCCAGTACTTC. The encoded protein is CASSLGLAGGQETQYF.

A few counts support this clone. The chain carries TRBV7-9 and TRBJ2-1; 9 positions agree with TRBD2. This CDR3 is built from 15 residues. Trimming at V came to 1 base and at J to 8 bases, leaving 6 bases not matched to a gene. CDR1 SEHNR and CDR2 FQNEAQ come from the germline V gene (reference sequence). CDR3 bases: TGTGCCAGCAGCTTAGGACTAGCGGCACCCCATGAGCAGTTCTTC. Protein product: CASSLGLAAPHEQFF. Full variable domain (rest looked up from reference TRBV7-9 and TRBJ2-1): DTGVSQNPRHKITKRGQNVTFRCDPISEHNRLYWYRQTLGQGPEFLTYFQNEAQLEKSRLLSDRFSAERPKGSFSTLEIQRTEQGDSAMYLCASSLGLAAPHEQFFGPGTRLTVL.

Concerning this clone: The sample carries other DNA sequences with the same CDR3. This chain uses TRBV7-9 with TRBJ2-5; 7 nucleotides match TRBD2. CDR3 length: 14 amino acids. Germline-derived CDR1 and CDR2 are SEHNR and FQNEAQ (reference sequence). Trimming took 0 bases from V and 4 from J; bases not matched to a gene: 2. The CDR3 sequence: CASSLAGGPETQYF. Written as DNA, the CDR3 is TGTGCCAGCAGCTTAGCGGGAGGGCCAGAGACCCAGTACTTC.